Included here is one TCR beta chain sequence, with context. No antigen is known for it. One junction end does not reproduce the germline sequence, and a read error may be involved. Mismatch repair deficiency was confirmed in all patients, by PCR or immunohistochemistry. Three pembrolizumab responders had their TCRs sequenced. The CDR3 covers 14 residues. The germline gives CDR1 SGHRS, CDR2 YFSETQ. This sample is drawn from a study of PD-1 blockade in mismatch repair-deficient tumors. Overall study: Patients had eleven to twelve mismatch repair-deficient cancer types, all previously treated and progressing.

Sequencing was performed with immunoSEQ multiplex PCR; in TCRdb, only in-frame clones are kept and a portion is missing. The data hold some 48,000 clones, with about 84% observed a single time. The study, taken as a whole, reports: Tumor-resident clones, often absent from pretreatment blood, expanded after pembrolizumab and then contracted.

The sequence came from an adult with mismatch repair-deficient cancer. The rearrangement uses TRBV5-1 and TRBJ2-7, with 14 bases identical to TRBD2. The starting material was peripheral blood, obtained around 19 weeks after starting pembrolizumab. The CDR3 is CASSLDGTSGRREF. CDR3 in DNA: TGCGCCAGCAGCTTGGACGGGACTAGCGGGAGAAGGGAATTC.